The 25 T cell receptor beta chains below all came from one sample that was sequenced in a study of blood T cells in healthy people across ages. The second PCR ran about 6 to 11 cycles with a sample-barcoded 5' primer and J-beta primers. MiXCR, run by TCRdb on the 5' RACE reads, gives a single entry per CDR3 protein. Of roughly 1,500,000 distinct CDR3 sequences listed, around two fifths are singletons. Sequencing was carried out using blood. These receptors were taken from a woman between 18 and 29 years old in good health.

This rearrangement joins TRBV5-1 to TRBJ2-5; D might be TRBD1 or TRBD2, each matching 7 bases. This CDR3 has 17 amino acids. CDR1 and CDR2 from the germline V gene are SGHRS and YFSETQ. Trimming stripped 4 bases from V and 2 bases from J, with 21 bases between. In nucleotides, the CDR3 is TGCGCCAGCAGCCACAAAACTGACAGGGAGGGTCAAGAGACCCAGTACTTC. Amino acid sequence: CASSHKTDREGQETQYF.

The chain couples TRBV12-3 or TRBV12-4 to TRBJ1-5; D is unresolved. With 3 bases removed from V and 4 bases from J, the gap between germline ends came to 7 bases. The CDR3 is 13 amino acids. The CDR3 DNA sequence: TGTGCCAGCAGTTTCCAGGTGAATCAGCCCCAGCATTTT. It yields the protein CASSFQVNQPQHF.

The V call is TRBV30, the J call TRBJ2-1; D call uncertain. The CDR3 sequence is 12 residues long. V lost 4 bases to trimming and J lost 4 bases, with 8 bases between them. Per the germline V gene, CDR1 is GTSNPN and CDR2 is SVGIG (reference sequence). CDR3: CAWTGSYNEQFF. The CDR3, as DNA: TGTGCCTGGACGGGCTCATACAATGAGCAGTTCTTC.

The table lists this clonotype with a few counts. The J gene is TRBJ1-1, the V gene TRBV20-1, with 9 nucleotides matching TRBD1. Germline CDR1 DFQATT, CDR2 SNEGSKA (reference sequence). Unmatched junction bases numbered 8, after V lost 8 bases and J lost 1 base. This CDR3 is 14 amino acids long. CDR3 region: CSSRDRVRNTEAFF. For the CDR3, the DNA is TGCAGTTCTCGGGACAGGGTACGGAACACTGAAGCTTTCTTT.

With respect to this clonotype: With a much larger clone just one base away, this may be a read error. J is TRBJ1-2 and V is TRBV10-1; no definite D call. In germline, CDR1 is WNHNN, CDR2 SYGVQD (reference sequence). The V gene lost 6 bases and the J gene lost 5 bases, with 10 bases spanning the gap. The CDR3 spans 12 residues. The CDR3 spells CASRDAAYGYTF. In DNA form, the CDR3 reads TGCGCCAGCAGGGATGCAGCATATGGCTACACCTTC.

The V and J genes are TRBV4-1 and TRBJ1-1, with TRBD1 matching over 9 bases. The CDR3 contains 16 residues. In germline, CDR1 is MGHRA, CDR2 YSYEKL. With 5 bases clipped from V and 1 base from J, the junction kept 8 bases outside the gene matches. The CDR3 protein is CASSIRTGDWNTEAFF. The CDR3 DNA reads as TGCGCCAGCAGCATAAGGACAGGGGATTGGAACACTGAAGCTTTCTTT.

About this clonotype: The junction differs from germline at one of its ends, possibly a read error. This chain connects TRBV28 to TRBJ2-6, with D possibly TRBD1 on 5 matching bases. CDR1 is MDHEN, CDR2 SYDVKM, per germline. The CDR3 loop spans 16 amino acids. The CDR3 coding sequence is TGTACCAGCCAATACAGGCGACTTTCTGGGGCCAACGTCCTGACTTTC. Its translation is CTSQYRRLSGANVLTF.

As regards this clonotype: The junction and the germline gene differ at one end; a read error may be behind it. This chain links TRBV7-8 with TRBJ2-3; 9 bases align to TRBD2. CDR1 and CDR2 (germline): SGHVS, FQNEAQ. The CDR3 is 19 residues long. Here the CDR3 DNA reads TGTGCCAGCAGCTTATTCCTGGCGGGAGGGTCAAAAAGCACAGATACGGAGTATTTT. It specifies CASSLFLAGGSKSTDTEYF.

This rearrangement joins TRBV21-1 to TRBJ1-1; whether TRBD1, the table's D call, matches the DNA was not checked. TRBV21-1 is an annotated pseudogene. This CDR3 comprises 18 residues. CDR3 loop: CASSRRGQDSSTNTEAFF. For the CDR3, the DNA is TGTGCCAGCAGCCGACGCGGACAGGACTCTAGTACGAACACTGAAGCTTTCTTT.

The chain is built from TRBV19 and TRBJ2-1; the match to TRBD2 covers 10 bases. This CDR3 comprises 18 residues. The trim removed 1 base at V and 0 bases at J, leaving 6 bases unmatched. Germline V gene data show CDR1 as LNHDA and CDR2 as SQIVND (reference sequence). The CDR3 nucleotides read TGTGCCAGTAGTATAGGGTTTAGCGGGAGGTCCTCCTACAATGAGCAGTTCTTC. The encoded protein is CASSIGFSGRSSYNEQFF.

This chain links TRBV28 with TRBJ2-7; 7 bases agree with TRBD2. This CDR3 contains 14 residues. The germline CDR1 and CDR2 sequences are MDHEN and SYDVKM. V dropped 6 bases and J dropped 3; count of bases not matched to a gene: 8. In DNA form, the CDR3 reads TGTGCCAGCAGACCGGATGGGGACTACTACGAGCAGTACTTC. Translated, it gives CASRPDGDYYEQYF.

This clonotype was recorded at least ten times. The chain recombines TRBV10-2 with TRBJ1-1, with D possibly being TRBD1 (6 bases). V lost 2 bases to trimming and J lost 6 bases, with 10 bases between them. Germline V gene sequence: CDR1 WSHSY, CDR2 SAAADI. The CDR3 spans 13 residues. The DNA of the CDR3 is TGCGCCAGCAGTGAGACGACAGGATCTGAAGCTTTCTTT. Amino acids: CASSETTGSEAFF.

The gene calls are TRBV7-8 and TRBJ2-4, with TRBD1 matching over 9 bases. The V gene end was trimmed by 5 bases and the J gene end by 8 bases; junction bases not matched to a gene: 7. The germline CDR1 and CDR2 sequences are SGHVS and FQNEAQ. The CDR3 is 14 residues long. The CDR3 is CASSLRTGEDIQYF. The DNA of the CDR3 is TGTGCCAGCAGCCTAAGGACAGGGGAGGACATTCAGTACTTC. The variable domain in full, with the rest retrieved from reference TRBV7-8 and TRBJ2-4, is GAGVSQSPRYKVAKRGQDVALRCDPISGHVSLFWYQQALGQGPEFLTYFQNEAQLDKSGLPSDRFFAERPEGSVSTLKIQRTQQEDSAVYLCASSLRTGEDIQYFGAGTRLSVL.

This sequence joins TRBV6-5 and TRBJ1-5, with a weak D call TRBD1 (5 bases). The CDR3 has 13 residues. Per germline, CDR1 MNHEY and CDR2 SVGAGI. Trimming removed 5 bases from V and 9 bases from J, with 14 bases in between. The CDR3 reads CASSPGFDRPQHF. The CDR3 region has the DNA TGTGCCAGCAGTCCAGGGTTCGACAGGCCCCAGCATTTT.

This chain joins TRBV20-1 and TRBJ2-1; D tentatively reads TRBD1 or TRBD2 (7 bases each). CDR1 and CDR2 (germline): DFQATT, SNEGSKA (reference sequence). The CDR3 is made up of 16 amino acids. The ends were cut back, 0 bases at V and 5 bases at J, with 17 bases in the middle. DNA of the CDR3: TGCAGTGCTAGAGAACAGGGGACTAACGGCAACAATGAGCAGTTCTTC. It translates to CSAREQGTNGNNEQFF.

CDR3 sequence: CASSSILSTDTQYF. The CDR3 DNA sequence: TGTGCCAGCAGCTCAATATTAAGCACAGATACGCAGTATTTT. This chain uses TRBV7-2 with TRBJ2-3, with D hard to call. Trimming removed 4 bases at V and 0 bases at J, with 8 bases between. Germline V gives CDR1 SGHTA, CDR2 FQGNSA. This CDR3 has 14 amino acids.

The rearrangement joins TRBV21-1 to TRBJ2-7. TRBV21-1 has pseudogene status. The length of the CDR3 is 11 residues. This CDR3 reads CASGDTPEQYF. For the CDR3, the DNA is TGTGCCAGCGGCGACACTCCGGAGCAGTACTTC.

This clonotype has only a few counts. The rearrangement joins TRBV5-1 to TRBJ1-2; maybe TRBD1 (6 bases). This CDR3 contains 13 residues. CDR1 is SGHRS, CDR2 YFSETQ, per germline. V lost 4 bases to trimming and J lost 5 bases, with 12 bases between them. The CDR3 nucleotides read TGCGCCAGCAGCGCGGACAGTTTTTATGGCTACACCTTC. Protein: CASSADSFYGYTF.

V and J are TRBV10-3 and TRBJ2-1; TRBD2 matches at 14 bases. The CDR3 runs to 20 residues. From germline, CDR1 is ENHRY and CDR2 SYGVKD. J lost 1 base, V lost 2 bases, and 10 bases had no gene match. CDR3 residues: CAISEGGLAGVDSSYNEQFF. In DNA form, the CDR3 reads TGTGCCATCAGTGAGGGGGGACTAGCGGGAGTCGATAGTTCCTACAATGAGCAGTTCTTC.

The rearrangement links TRBV4-1 to TRBJ2-7; D unresolved. CDR3 size: 15 residues. CDR1 MGHRA and CDR2 YSYEKL come from the germline V gene. V lost 3 bases to trimming and J lost 1 base, with 13 bases between them. Here the CDR3 reads CASSQPTEVSYEQYF. CDR3 DNA sequence: TGCGCCAGCAGCCAGCCCACAGAGGTGTCCTACGAGCAGTACTTC.

This clonotype was detected a few times. The chain employs TRBV5-8 and TRBJ1-2, with D possibly TRBD1 on 6 matching bases. The germline V gene encodes CDR1 SGHTS and CDR2 YDEGEE. The CDR3 runs 18 residues. The V and J ends lost 0 bases and 0 bases respectively, with 18 bases between them. The CDR3 loop reads CASSLGGPQRGSNYGYTF. DNA for the CDR3: TGTGCCAGCAGCTTGGGAGGACCCCAAAGGGGGTCTAACTATGGCTACACCTTC. The full variable domain, its missing parts supplied by reference TRBV5-8 and TRBJ1-2, is EAGVTQSPTHLIKTRGQQATLRCSPISGHTSVYWYQQALGLGLQFLLWYDEGEERNRGNFPPRFSGRQFPNYSSELNVNALELEDSALYLCASSLGGPQRGSNYGYTFGSGTRLTVV.

This chain joins TRBV15 and TRBJ1-1, with unresolved D. The CDR3 extends over 14 amino acids. CDR1 LNHNV and CDR2 YYDKDF come from the germline V gene (reference sequence). V lost 2 bases to trimming and J lost 4 bases, with 11 bases between them. The CDR3: CATSRLTAITEAFF. The DNA for the CDR3 is TGTGCCACCAGCAGATTGACGGCGATCACTGAAGCTTTCTTT. Using reference TRBV15 and TRBJ1-1 for the parts outside the CDR3, the full variable domain is DAMVIQNPRYQVTQFGKPVTLSCSQTLNHNVMYWYQQKSSQAPKLLFHYYDKDFNNEADTPDNFQSRRPNTSFCFLDIRSPGLGDTAMYLCATSRLTAITEAFFGQGTRLTVV.

The gene calls are TRBV7-9 and TRBJ2-1; weak D call: TRBD2 (6 bases). CDR1 is SEHNR, CDR2 FQNEAQ, per germline (reference sequence). The CDR3 covers 14 residues. V was trimmed by 6 bases and J by 10 bases, leaving 19 bases between them. CDR3: CASRHTGLVLEQFF. The CDR3 DNA sequence: TGTGCCAGCAGGCACACGGGACTCGTATTGGAGCAGTTCTTC. Complete variable domain (other parts from reference TRBV7-9 and TRBJ2-1): DTGVSQNPRHKITKRGQNVTFRCDPISEHNRLYWYRQTLGQGPEFLTYFQNEAQLEKSRLLSDRFSAERPKGSFSTLEIQRTEQGDSAMYLCASRHTGLVLEQFFGPGTRLTVL.

The chain carries TRBV7-2 and TRBJ2-5; tentative D call: TRBD2 (6 bases). The V end was cut by 3 bases, the J end by 6 bases, with 14 bases between. This CDR3 comprises 14 residues. Germline V gene data show CDR1 as SGHTA and CDR2 as FQGNSA. This CDR3 is CASSFGGTVKTQYF. The CDR3 nucleotides read TGTGCCAGCAGCTTCGGCGGGACGGTGAAGACCCAGTACTTC.

This clonotype appeared a few times. The chain couples TRBV21-1 to TRBJ1-2; the table assigns TRBD1, which was not confirmed against the DNA. TRBV21-1 is assigned pseudogene status. The CDR3 runs 15 residues. The CDR3 sequence: CASSPGQGELRGYTF. The CDR3 DNA reads as TGTGCCAGCAGCCCGGGACAGGGGGAATTGCGCGGTTACACCTTC.